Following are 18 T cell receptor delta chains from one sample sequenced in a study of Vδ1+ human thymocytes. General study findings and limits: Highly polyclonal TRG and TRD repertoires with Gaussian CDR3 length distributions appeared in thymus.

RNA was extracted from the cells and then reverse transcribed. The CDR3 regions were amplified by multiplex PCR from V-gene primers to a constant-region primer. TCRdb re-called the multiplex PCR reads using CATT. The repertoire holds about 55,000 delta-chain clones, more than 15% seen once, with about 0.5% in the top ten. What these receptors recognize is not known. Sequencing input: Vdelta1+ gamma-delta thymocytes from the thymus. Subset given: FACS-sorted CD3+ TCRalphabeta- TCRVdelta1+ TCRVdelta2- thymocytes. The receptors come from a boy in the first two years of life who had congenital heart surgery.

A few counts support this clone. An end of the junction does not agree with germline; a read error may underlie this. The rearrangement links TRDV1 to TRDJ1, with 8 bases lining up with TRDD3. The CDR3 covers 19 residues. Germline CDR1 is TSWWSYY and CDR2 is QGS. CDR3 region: CALGARRRLGEEYTDKLIF. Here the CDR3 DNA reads TGCGCTCTTGGGGCACGAAGAAGGCTGGGGGAGGAGTACACCGATAAACTCATCTTT.

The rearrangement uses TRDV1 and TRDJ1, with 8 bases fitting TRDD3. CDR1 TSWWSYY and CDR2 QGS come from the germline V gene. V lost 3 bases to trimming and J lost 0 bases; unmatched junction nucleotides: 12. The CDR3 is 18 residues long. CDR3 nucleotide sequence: TGTGCTCTTGGGGACCCGTCCTACTGGGGGGCTTACACCGATAAACTCATCTTT. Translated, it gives CALGDPSYWGAYTDKLIF.

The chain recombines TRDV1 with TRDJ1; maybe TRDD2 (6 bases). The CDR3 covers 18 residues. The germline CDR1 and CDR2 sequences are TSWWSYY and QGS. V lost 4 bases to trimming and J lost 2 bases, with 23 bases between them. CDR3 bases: TGTGCTCTTGGGGCCGGGCTTCCTTCGATCCGGGATACCGATAAACTCATCTTT. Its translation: CALGAGLPSIRDTDKLIF.

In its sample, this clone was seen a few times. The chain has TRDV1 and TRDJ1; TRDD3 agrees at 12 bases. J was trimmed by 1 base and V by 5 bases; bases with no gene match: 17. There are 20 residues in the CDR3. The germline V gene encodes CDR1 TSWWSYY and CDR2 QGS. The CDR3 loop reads CALGKIYGVLGDTPTDKLIF. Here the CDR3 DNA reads TGTGCTCTTGGGAAAATCTACGGTGTACTGGGGGATACACCCACCGATAAACTCATCTTT.

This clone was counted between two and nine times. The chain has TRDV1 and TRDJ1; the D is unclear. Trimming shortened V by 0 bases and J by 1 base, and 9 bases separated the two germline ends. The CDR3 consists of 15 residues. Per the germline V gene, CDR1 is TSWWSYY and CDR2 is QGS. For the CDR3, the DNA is TGTGCTCTTGGGGAACTAGAGGTTCCCACCGATAAACTCATCTTT. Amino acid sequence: CALGELEVPTDKLIF.

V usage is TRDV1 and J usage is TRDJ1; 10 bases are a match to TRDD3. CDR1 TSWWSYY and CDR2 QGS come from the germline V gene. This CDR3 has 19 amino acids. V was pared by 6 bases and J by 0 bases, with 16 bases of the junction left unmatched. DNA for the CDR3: TGTGCTCTTGGTCCCACGCCTAGGGCTACTGGGGGATACACCGATAAACTCATCTTT. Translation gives CALGPTPRATGGYTDKLIF.

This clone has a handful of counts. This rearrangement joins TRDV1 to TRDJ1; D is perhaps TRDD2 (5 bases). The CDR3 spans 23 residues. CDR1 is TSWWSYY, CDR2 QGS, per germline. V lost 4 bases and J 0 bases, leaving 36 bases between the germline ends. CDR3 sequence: CALGGPSLGRSYILGKHTDKLIF. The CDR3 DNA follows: TGTGCTCTTGGGGGACCTTCACTTGGTCGTTCTTATATACTTGGGAAACACACCGATAAACTCATCTTT.

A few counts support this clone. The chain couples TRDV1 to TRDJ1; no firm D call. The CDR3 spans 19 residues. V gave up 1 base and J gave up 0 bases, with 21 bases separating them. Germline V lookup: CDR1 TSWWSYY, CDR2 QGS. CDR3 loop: CALGEPMTEDCSYTDKLIF. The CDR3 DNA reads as TGTGCTCTTGGGGAACCTATGACGGAGGACTGTTCGTACACCGATAAACTCATCTTT.

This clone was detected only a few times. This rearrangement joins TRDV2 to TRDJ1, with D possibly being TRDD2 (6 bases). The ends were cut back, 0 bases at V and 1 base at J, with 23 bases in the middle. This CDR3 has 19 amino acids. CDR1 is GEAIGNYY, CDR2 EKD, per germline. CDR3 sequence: CACDTWVGGPSRGTDKLIF. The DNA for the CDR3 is TGTGCCTGTGACACCTGGGTGGGTGGGCCTTCCCGTGGCACCGATAAACTCATCTTT.

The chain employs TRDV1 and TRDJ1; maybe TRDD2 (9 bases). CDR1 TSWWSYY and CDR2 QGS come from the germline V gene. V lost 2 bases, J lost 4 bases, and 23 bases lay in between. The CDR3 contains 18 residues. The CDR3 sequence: CALGEDSFLRLGVDKLIF. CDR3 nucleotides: TGTGCTCTTGGGGAAGATTCCTTCCTACGACTGGGGGTCGATAAACTCATCTTT.

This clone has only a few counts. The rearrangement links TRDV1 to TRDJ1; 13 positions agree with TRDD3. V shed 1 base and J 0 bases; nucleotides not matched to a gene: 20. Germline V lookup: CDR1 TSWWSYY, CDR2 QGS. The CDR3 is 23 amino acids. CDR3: CALGEPVTGGYAADTSYTDKLIF. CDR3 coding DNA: TGTGCTCTTGGGGAACCAGTCACTGGGGGATACGCGGCCGATACCAGTTACACCGATAAACTCATCTTT.

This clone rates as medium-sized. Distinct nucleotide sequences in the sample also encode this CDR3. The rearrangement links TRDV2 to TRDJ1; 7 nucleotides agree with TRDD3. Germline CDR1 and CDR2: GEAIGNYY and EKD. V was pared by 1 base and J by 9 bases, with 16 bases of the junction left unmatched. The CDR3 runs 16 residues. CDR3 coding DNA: TGTGCCTGTGACACAACTCATTTTTGGGGGACGGGGGAACTCATCTTT. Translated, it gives CACDTTHFWGTGELIF.

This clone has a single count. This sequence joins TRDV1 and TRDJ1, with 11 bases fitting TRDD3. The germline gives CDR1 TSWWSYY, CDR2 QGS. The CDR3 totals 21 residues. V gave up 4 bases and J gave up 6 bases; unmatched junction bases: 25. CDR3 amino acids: CALGVPSLDWGIKGWVHKLIF. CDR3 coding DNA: TGTGCTCTTGGGGTCCCCTCCTTGGACTGGGGGATAAAGGGATGGGTTCATAAACTCATCTTT.

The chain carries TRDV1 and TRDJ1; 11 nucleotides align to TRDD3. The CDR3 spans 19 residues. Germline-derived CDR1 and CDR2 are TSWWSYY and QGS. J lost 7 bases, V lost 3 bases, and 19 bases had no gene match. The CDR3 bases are TGTGCTCTTGGGGACCAACTCCCTTACTGGGGGATAATTCTAGGTAAACTCATCTTT. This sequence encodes CALGDQLPYWGIILGKLIF.

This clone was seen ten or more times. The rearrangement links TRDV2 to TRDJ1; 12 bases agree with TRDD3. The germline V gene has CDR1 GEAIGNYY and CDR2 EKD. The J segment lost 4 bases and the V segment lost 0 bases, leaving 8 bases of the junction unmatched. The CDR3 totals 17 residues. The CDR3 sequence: CACDTGTGGYTRDKLIF. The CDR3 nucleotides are TGTGCCTGTGACACCGGTACTGGGGGATACACTCGCGATAAACTCATCTTT.

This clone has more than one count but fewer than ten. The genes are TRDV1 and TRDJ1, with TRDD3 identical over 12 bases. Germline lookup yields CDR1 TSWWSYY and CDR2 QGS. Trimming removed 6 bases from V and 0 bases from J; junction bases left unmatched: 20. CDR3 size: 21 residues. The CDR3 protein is CALGKKRPDWGIPGYTDKLIF. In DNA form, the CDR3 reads TGTGCTCTTGGAAAAAAAAGGCCTGACTGGGGGATACCGGGGTACACCGATAAACTCATCTTT.

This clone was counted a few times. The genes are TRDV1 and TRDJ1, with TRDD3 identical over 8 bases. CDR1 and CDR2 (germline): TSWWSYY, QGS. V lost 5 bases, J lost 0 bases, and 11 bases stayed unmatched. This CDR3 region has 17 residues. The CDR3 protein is CALGFYGGIRNTDKLIF. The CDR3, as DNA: TGTGCTCTTGGGTTTTACGGAGGGATACGCAACACCGATAAACTCATCTTT.

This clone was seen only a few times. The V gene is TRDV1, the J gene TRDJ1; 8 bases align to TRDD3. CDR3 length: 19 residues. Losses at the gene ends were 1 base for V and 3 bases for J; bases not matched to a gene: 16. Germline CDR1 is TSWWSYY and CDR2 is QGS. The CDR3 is CALGERTLRYWGFADKLIF. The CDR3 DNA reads TGTGCTCTTGGGGAACGTACCCTAAGGTACTGGGGGTTTGCCGATAAACTCATCTTT.